One sample yielded the 5 T cell receptor beta chains listed below, sequenced in a study of cytomegalovirus exposure and HLA in healthy donors. Both 60 Vbeta primers and 13 Jbeta primers went into the PCR. The method was immunoSEQ multiplex PCR; TCRdb's version includes in-frame clones alone and lacks a portion of them. The sample consists of roughly 190,000 clones, roughly three quarters of them appearing once. The sequenced sample consisted of PBMCs. Receptor source: a woman aged 45-65 years in good health and CMV-seronegative.

The table lists this clone with a few counts. The chain combines TRBV4-1 with TRBJ1-5, with D perhaps TRBD1 (5 bases). The CDR3 runs to 14 residues. V was clipped by 1 base and J by 5 bases, with 9 bases between them. Germline CDR1 MGHRA, CDR2 YSYEKL. The CDR3: CASSQVAGDQPQHF. In DNA, the CDR3 is TGCGCCAGCAGCCAAGTAGCGGGGGATCAGCCCCAGCATTTT.

This clone was seen a few times. This chain uses TRBV4-1 with TRBJ2-7; a weak D match, TRBD1 (6 bases). Looked up from germline, CDR1 is MGHRA and CDR2 is YSYEKL. V lost 7 bases and J lost 10, with 26 bases in between. This CDR3 region has 15 residues. This CDR3 is CASTPSTGSPLGQYF. The CDR3 coding sequence is TGCGCCAGCACCCCTTCGACAGGATCCCCTCTAGGACAGTACTTC.

The chain is built from TRBV28 and TRBJ1-4; 11 bases match TRBD1. The CDR3 covers 15 residues. V was clipped by 10 bases and J by 2 bases; unmatched bases: 6. CDR1 and CDR2 from the germline V gene are MDHEN and SYDVKM. CDR3 residues: CATEGQGGTNEKLFF. Here the CDR3 DNA reads TGTGCCACGGAGGGACAGGGGGGGACTAATGAAAAACTGTTTTTT. Supplemented by reference TRBV28 and TRBJ1-4, the full variable domain reads DVKVTQSSRYLVKRTGEKVFLECVQDMDHENMFWYRQDPGLGLRLIYFSYDVKMKEKGDIPEGYSVSREKKERFSLILESASTNQTSMYLCATEGQGGTNEKLFFGSGTQLSVL.

The rearrangement joins TRBV9 to TRBJ1-6; D gene unclear. The germline V and J ends were trimmed by 0 bases and 5 bases, with 6 bases remaining between them. The germline CDR1 and CDR2 sequences are SGDLS and YYNGEE. This CDR3 region has 14 residues. The CDR3, as DNA: TGTGCCAGCAGCGTAGTGGGCCATAATTCACCCCTCCACTTT. Its translation is CASSVVGHNSPLHF.

This chain uses TRBV7-2 with TRBJ2-3; D not certain. V was pared by 2 bases and J by 2 bases, with 5 bases between. CDR1 and CDR2 (germline): SGHTA, FQGNSA. The CDR3 loop spans 13 amino acids. The CDR3 spells CASSLLYTDTQYF. CDR3 nucleotides: TGTGCCAGCAGCTTATTGTACACAGATACGCAGTATTTT. The whole variable domain, remainder taken from reference TRBV7-2 and TRBJ2-3, is GAGVSQSPSNKVTEKGKDVELRCDPISGHTALYWYRQSLGQGLEFLIYFQGNSAPDKSGLPSDRFSAERTGGSVSTLTIQRTQQEDSAVYLCASSLLYTDTQYFGPGTRLTVL.